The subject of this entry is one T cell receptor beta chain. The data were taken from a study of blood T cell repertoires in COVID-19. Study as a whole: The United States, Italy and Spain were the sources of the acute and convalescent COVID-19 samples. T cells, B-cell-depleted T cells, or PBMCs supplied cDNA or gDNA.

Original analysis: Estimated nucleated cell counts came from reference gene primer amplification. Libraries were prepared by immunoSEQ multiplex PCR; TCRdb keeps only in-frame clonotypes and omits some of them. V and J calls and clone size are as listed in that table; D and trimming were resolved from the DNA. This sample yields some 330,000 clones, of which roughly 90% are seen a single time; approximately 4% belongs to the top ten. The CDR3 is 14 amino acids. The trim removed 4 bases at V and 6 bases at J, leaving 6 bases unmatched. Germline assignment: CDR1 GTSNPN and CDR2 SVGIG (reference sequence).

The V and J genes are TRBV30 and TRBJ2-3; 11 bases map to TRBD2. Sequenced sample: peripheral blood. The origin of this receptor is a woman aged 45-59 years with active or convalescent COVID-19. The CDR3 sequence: CAWNQLAGGDTQYF. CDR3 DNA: TGTGCCTGGAATCAGCTAGCGGGAGGTGATACGCAGTATTTT.